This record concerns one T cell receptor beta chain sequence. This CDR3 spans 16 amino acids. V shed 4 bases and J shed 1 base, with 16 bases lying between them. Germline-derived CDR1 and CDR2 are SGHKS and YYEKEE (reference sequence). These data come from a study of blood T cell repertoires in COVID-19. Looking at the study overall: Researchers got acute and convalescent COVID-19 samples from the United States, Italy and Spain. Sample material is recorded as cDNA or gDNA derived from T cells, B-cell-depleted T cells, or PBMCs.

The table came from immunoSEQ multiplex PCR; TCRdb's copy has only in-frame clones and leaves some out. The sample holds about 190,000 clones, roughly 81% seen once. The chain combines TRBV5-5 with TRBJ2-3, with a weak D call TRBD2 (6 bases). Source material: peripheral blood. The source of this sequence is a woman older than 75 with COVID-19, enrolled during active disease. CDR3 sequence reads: CASSRGTLARTDTQYF. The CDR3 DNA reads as TGTGCCAGCAGCCGGGGGACGTTAGCTCGCACAGATACGCAGTATTTT.